These T cell receptor beta chains were read from a single sample in a study of CXCR3-negative and CXCR3-positive naive CD8 T cells. TCRdb reprocessed the 5' RACE reads, with one entry per CDR3 protein and no DNA. This repertoire includes 100,000 to 150,000 distinct CDR3 sequences. The sequenced material came from naive CXCR3+ CD8+ T cells from blood. The origin of the receptors is a human donor in good health. Some clones in this sample may be carry-over from other donors' samples. CDR3s include the opening cysteine and the closing phenylalanine or tryptophan. The order of the fields is J gene, V gene, CDR3 protein.

TRBJ2-7,TRBV20-1,CSAQQVLNTYEQYF
TRBJ2-1,TRBV29-1,CSVETGPGRSSYNEQFF
TRBJ2-1,TRBV11-2,CASSLGGGADEQFF
TRBJ2-5,TRBV9,CASSGMGIQETQYF
TRBJ2-7,TRBV20-1,CSARDKRGLAEQYF
TRBJ1-2,TRBV25-1,CASSESLRADLGGYTF
TRBJ1-1,TRBV29-1,CSVEGGGDTEAFF
TRBJ1-2,TRBV12-3/TRBV12-4,CASSSHTPPGGRGYTF
TRBJ2-5,TRBV7-3,CASSPSGSETQYF
TRBJ2-7,TRBV4-1,CASTVGVATYEQYF
TRBJ1-6,TRBV28,CASTRLGQGPTRSYNSPLHF
TRBJ2-1,TRBV29-1,CSVTTPGPGYNEQFF
TRBJ1-1,TRBV15,CATSRGRASNTEAFF
TRBJ2-1,TRBV29-1,CSVPGQIYYNEQFF
TRBJ2-5,TRBV7-3,CASSLDGNQETQYF
TRBJ1-5,TRBV3-1,CASSQEIATGPFYSNQPQHF
TRBJ2-1,TRBV5-1,CASSPGTGTPNEQFF
TRBJ1-2,TRBV5-1,CASSPPSRAHGYTF
TRBJ2-7,TRBV6-2/TRBV6-3,CASSYFDEQYF
TRBJ2-7,TRBV7-9,CASSLASDYTYEQYF
TRBJ2-2,TRBV29-1,CSVRGGDTGELFF
TRBJ2-7,TRBV7-9,CASSNSLYRDRGYYEQYF
TRBJ2-1,TRBV30,CAWTTSGRFNEQFF
TRBJ1-1,TRBV9,CASSEWVNTEAFF